This passage covers 21 T cell receptor beta chains from one sample sequenced in a study of T cells in Graves' hyperthyroidism and ophthalmopathy (dated by TCRdb to between 2018 and 2020). The library was made by multiplex PCR. Instrument used: Illumina HiSeq 2000. TCR beta CDR3 regions were amplified from RNA transcripts. The first round of RT-PCR for the TCR CDR3 was performed with the HTBI primer set and the Qiagen OneStep RT-PCR kit. In TCRdb, the public reads were trimmed at Q25 with fastp and aligned with MiXCR, with productive beta chains retained. One record per CDR3 amino acid sequence lists the most common genes and DNA. The sample table contains 550,000 to 650,000 distinct CDR3 sequences; only one count was recorded for 14% of them. Of the sample, 5.8% falls within the top ten clones. The sample consisted of blood. Source of these receptors: a woman aged 30 to 39 with Graves' hyperthyroidism that later progressed to Graves' ophthalmopathy.

The gene calls are TRBV20-1 and TRBJ1-5, with 7 bases matching TRBD1. Germline CDR1 is DFQATT and CDR2 is SNEGSKA (reference sequence). CDR3 length: 14 amino acids. V was clipped by 3 bases and J by 6 bases; unmatched bases: 8. The CDR3 DNA reads as TGCAGTGCTAGGCCAACGACAGGGCCTCAGCCCCAGCATTTT. As protein: CSARPTTGPQPQHF.

The V gene is TRBV2, the J gene TRBJ2-3; 7 nucleotides match TRBD1. CDR1 is SNHLY, CDR2 FYNNEI, per germline. J was trimmed by 2 bases and V by 7 bases; bases with no gene match: 9. The CDR3 is 15 residues long. The CDR3 coding sequence is TGTGCCAGCATGAGACAGGGCACCTCCACAGATACGCAGTATTTT. This gives the protein CASMRQGTSTDTQYF. Together with reference TRBV2 and TRBJ2-3, the CDR3 gives the full variable domain: EPEVTQTPSHQVTQMGQEVILRCVPISNHLYFYWYRQILGQKVEFLVSFYNNEISEKSEIFDDQFSVERPDGSNFTLKIRSTKLEDSAMYFCASMRQGTSTDTQYFGPGTRLTVL.

The sample holds many counts of this clonotype. The chain recombines TRBV27 with TRBJ2-7; a possible D gene is TRBD2 (6 bases). The CDR3 has 13 amino acids. The V end was cut by 6 bases, the J end by 6 bases, with 15 bases between. Germline V gene lookup returns CDR1 MNHEY and CDR2 SMNVEV (reference sequence). CDR3 region: CASRSGSPGEQYF. The DNA of the CDR3 is TGTGCCAGCAGATCCGGGAGTCCCGGCGAGCAGTACTTC.

This rearrangement joins TRBV2 to TRBJ2-7; 8 nucleotides match TRBD1. The CDR3 sequence is 15 residues long. The V segment lost 0 bases and the J segment 2 bases; nucleotides outside the gene matches: 3. CDR1 and CDR2 (germline): SNHLY, FYNNEI. The CDR3 nucleotides are TGTGCCAGCAGTGAAGCTGGACAGGGAACCTACGAGCAGTACTTC. Protein: CASSEAGQGTYEQYF.

A word on this clonotype: This may come from a read error, since a much larger clone is one base off. The gene calls are TRBV6-1 and TRBJ2-7, with TRBD2 identical over 7 bases. Germline V lookup: CDR1 MNHNS, CDR2 SASEGT. The CDR3 loop spans 13 amino acids. The CDR3 protein is CAISRGWDYELYF. CDR3 sequence (DNA): TGTGCCATCTCTAGAGGGTGGGACTACGAGCTGTACTTC.

This clonotype was counted at least ten times. V usage is TRBV19 and J usage is TRBJ2-1; TRBD2 matches 10 bases. The CDR3 spans 17 residues. Looked up from germline, CDR1 is LNHDA and CDR2 is SQIVND (reference sequence). V was pared by 10 bases and J by 1 base, with 13 bases of the junction left unmatched. CDR3 bases: TGTGCCACCGCGGTACTAGCGGGATCAGCGTCCTACAATGAGCAGTTCTTC. It is translated as CATAVLAGSASYNEQFF.

The sample holds many counts of this clonotype. In DNA, the CDR3 is TGTGCTAGTGGGACTTCAGGGGACTACGAGCAGTACTTC. Translating it yields CASGTSGDYEQYF. This chain links TRBV12-5 with TRBJ2-7, with D perhaps matching TRBD1 (6 bases). This CDR3 region has 13 residues. Germline loops: CDR1 LGHNT, CDR2 FRNRAP. Trimming cost V 6 bases and J 3 bases, with 12 bases left between them.

This clonotype was picked up many times. CDR3 in amino acids: CASSPHRGDLSYNEQFF. CDR3 bases: TGTGCCAGCAGCCCCCATAGGGGGGACCTCTCCTACAATGAGCAGTTCTTC. V and J are TRBV3-1 and TRBJ2-1; D is tentatively TRBD1 or TRBD2 (6 bases each). The CDR3 loop spans 17 amino acids. V gave up 4 bases and J gave up 0 bases, with 16 bases separating them. Germline loops: CDR1 LGHDT, CDR2 YNNKEL (reference sequence).

This clonotype was seen many times. The chain employs TRBV28 and TRBJ2-2; tentatively, D is TRBD1 (6 bases). Germline lookup yields CDR1 MDHEN and CDR2 SYDVKM. The CDR3 covers 18 residues. The V and J ends lost 5 bases and 1 base respectively, with 20 bases between them. This CDR3 is CASSASGTSTWNTGELFF. The CDR3, as DNA: TGTGCCAGCAGTGCGTCCGGGACATCAACATGGAACACCGGGGAGCTGTTTTTT.

At least ten counts were recorded for this clonotype. The rearrangement links TRBV6-2 or TRBV6-3 to TRBJ2-5, with D uncertain. Deletions cut 5 bases from V and 1 base from J, with 8 bases between. Germline assignment: CDR1 MNHEY and CDR2 SVGEGT. The CDR3 contains 13 residues. CDR3: CASSRASQETQYF. The CDR3 DNA sequence: TGTGCCAGCAGTCGAGCTTCCCAAGAGACCCAGTACTTC.

Notes on this clonotype: At one end the junction does not follow the germline gene, possibly because of a read error. The chain is built from TRBV12-3 or TRBV12-4 and TRBJ2-7; D remains ambiguous. This CDR3 contains 13 residues. The DNA for the CDR3 is TGTGTCAGCAGTTTCGGTAGCTCCTACGAGCAGTACTTC. Amino acid sequence: CVSSFGSSYEQYF.

This clonotype was seen repeatedly, ten times or more. The rearrangement links TRBV28 to TRBJ2-7; tentatively, D is TRBD1 (6 bases). This CDR3 is built from 13 residues. V was pared by 6 bases and J by 2 bases, with 11 bases between. The germline gives CDR1 MDHEN, CDR2 SYDVKM. The CDR3: CASSSDRPYEQYF. The CDR3 DNA reads as TGTGCCAGCAGCTCAGACAGGCCCTACGAGCAGTACTTC.

This clonotype was observed at least ten times. The chain joins TRBV7-8 to TRBJ2-2, with TRBD1 matching over 11 bases. The CDR3 covers 17 residues. After removal of 1 base from V and 2 bases from J, the junction contained 3 bases not matched to a gene. Germline V gene sequence: CDR1 SGHVS, CDR2 FQNEAQ. CDR3 bases: TGTGCCAGCAGCTTAGTGGGACAGGGGGATAACACCGGGGAGCTGTTTTTT. This sequence encodes CASSLVGQGDNTGELFF.

A few counts support this clonotype. V gene TRBV20-1 combines with J gene TRBJ2-7; 9 nucleotides line up with TRBD1. With V trimmed by 2 bases and J by 6 bases, 8 bases remained unmatched. The CDR3 sequence is 14 residues long. The germline gives CDR1 DFQATT, CDR2 SNEGSKA (reference sequence). CDR3 protein: CSARPGQGSLEQYF. DNA for the CDR3: TGCAGTGCTAGACCGGGACAGGGAAGCCTCGAGCAGTACTTC.

CDR3: CASSPTGGTQPQHF. DNA for the CDR3: TGTGCCAGCAGCCCGACAGGGGGCACTCAGCCCCAGCATTTT. This sequence joins TRBV12-3 or TRBV12-4 and TRBJ1-5; 10 nucleotides match TRBD1. The V and J ends lost 6 bases and 6 bases, in that order; junction bases with no gene match: 5. The CDR3 extends over 14 amino acids.

This clonotype was counted ten times or more. The V gene is TRBV24-1, the J gene TRBJ2-1; TRBD2 might be the D (5 bases). The V gene's germline CDR1 is KGHDR and CDR2 SFDVKD. V gave up 5 bases and J gave up 3 bases, with 13 bases separating them. This CDR3 has 15 amino acids. CDR3 residues: CATSAALGNYNEQFF. The CDR3 DNA is TGTGCCACCAGTGCGGCACTAGGTAACTACAATGAGCAGTTCTTC.

This clonotype came up many times. CDR3 nucleotides: TGTGCCAGCAGCCAAGGACTGGAACAAGAGACCCAGTACTTC. As protein: CASSQGLEQETQYF. The chain employs TRBV3-1 and TRBJ2-5; D ambiguous. Germline CDR1 LGHDT, CDR2 YNNKEL (reference sequence). The CDR3 runs to 14 residues. Trimming took 1 base from V and 2 from J, leaving 8 bases between them.

This clonotype was observed at least ten times. This sequence joins TRBV11-3 and TRBJ2-2; D remains ambiguous. Germline lookup yields CDR1 SGHNT and CDR2 YENEEA. CDR3 length: 13 amino acids. Trimming left V 0 bases short and J 6 bases short, with 5 bases between. Here the CDR3 reads CASSLDSPGELFF. The CDR3 DNA reads TGTGCCAGCAGCTTAGATTCCCCCGGGGAGCTGTTTTTT.

The sample holds many counts of this clonotype. The chain combines TRBV3-1 with TRBJ2-7, with D hard to call. The CDR3 contains 11 residues. V was clipped by 6 bases and J by 3 bases, with 6 bases between them. Germline V lookup: CDR1 LGHDT, CDR2 YNNKEL (reference sequence). The CDR3 DNA follows: TGTGCCAGCAGACTTAACTACGAGCAGTACTTC. Its protein is CASRLNYEQYF.

This clonotype has a handful of counts. This sequence joins TRBV12-3 or TRBV12-4 and TRBJ1-1; TRBD1 aligns across 10 bases. The length of the CDR3 is 14 residues. The V gene end was trimmed by 6 bases and the J gene end by 5 bases; junction bases not matched to a gene: 6. Here the CDR3 reads CASREGQGRTEAFF. CDR3 bases: TGTGCCAGCAGGGAGGGACAGGGGAGAACTGAAGCTTTCTTT.

This clonotype was seen at least ten times. This chain links TRBV5-6 with TRBJ2-1; tentatively, D is TRBD1 or TRBD2 (5 bases each). Germline V gene sequence: CDR1 SGHDT, CDR2 YYEEEE. Trimming removed 1 base from V and 0 bases from J, with 14 bases in between. This CDR3 spans 17 amino acids. CDR3 amino acids: CASSLYLQRGSYNEQFF. The CDR3 nucleotides read TGTGCCAGCAGCTTGTATCTGCAGAGGGGCTCCTACAATGAGCAGTTCTTC.